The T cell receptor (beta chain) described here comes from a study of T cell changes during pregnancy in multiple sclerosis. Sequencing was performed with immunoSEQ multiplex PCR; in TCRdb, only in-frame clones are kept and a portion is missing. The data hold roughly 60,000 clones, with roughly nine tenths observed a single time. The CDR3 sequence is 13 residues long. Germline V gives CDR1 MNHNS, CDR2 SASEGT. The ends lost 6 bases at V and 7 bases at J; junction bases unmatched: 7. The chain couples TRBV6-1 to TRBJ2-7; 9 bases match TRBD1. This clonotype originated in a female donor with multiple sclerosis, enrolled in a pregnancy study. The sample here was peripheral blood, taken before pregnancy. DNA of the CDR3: TGTGCCAGCAGGGACACAGGGGGCCGGGAGCAGTACTTC. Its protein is CASRDTGGREQYF.